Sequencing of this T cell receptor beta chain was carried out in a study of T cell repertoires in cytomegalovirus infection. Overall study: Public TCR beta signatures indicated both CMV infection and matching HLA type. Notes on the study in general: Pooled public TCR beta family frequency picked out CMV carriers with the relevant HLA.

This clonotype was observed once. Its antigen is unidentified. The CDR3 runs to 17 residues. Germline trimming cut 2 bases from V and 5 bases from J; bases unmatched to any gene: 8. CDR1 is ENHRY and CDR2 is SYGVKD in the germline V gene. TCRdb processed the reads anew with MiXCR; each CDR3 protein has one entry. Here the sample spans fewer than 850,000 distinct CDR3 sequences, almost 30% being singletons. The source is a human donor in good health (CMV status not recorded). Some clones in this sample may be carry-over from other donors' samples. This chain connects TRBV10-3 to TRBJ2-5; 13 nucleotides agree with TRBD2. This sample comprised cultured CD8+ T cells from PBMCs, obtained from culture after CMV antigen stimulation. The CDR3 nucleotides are TGTGCCATCAGTGAGGACACTTTACTAGCGGGGGGGGAGACCCAGTACTTC. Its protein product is CAISEDTLLAGGETQYF.